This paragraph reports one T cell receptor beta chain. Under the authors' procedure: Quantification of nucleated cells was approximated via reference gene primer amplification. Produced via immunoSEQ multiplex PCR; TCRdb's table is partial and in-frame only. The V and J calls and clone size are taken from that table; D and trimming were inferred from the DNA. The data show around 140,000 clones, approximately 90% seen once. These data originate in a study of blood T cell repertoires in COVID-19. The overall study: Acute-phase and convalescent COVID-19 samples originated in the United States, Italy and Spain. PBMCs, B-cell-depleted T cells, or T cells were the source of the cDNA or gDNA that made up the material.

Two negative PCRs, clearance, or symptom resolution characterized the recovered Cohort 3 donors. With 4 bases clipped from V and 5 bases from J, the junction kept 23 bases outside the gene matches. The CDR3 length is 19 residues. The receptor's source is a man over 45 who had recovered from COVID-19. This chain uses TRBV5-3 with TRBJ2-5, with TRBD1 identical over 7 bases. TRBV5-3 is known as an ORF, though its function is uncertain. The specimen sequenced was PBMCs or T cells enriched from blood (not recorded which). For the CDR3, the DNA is TGTGCCAGAAGCCAGCCGTCGACAGGGTTTATCTCGTACGAGGAGACCCAGTACTTC. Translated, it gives CARSQPSTGFISYEETQYF.